These T cell receptor beta chains were read from a single sample in a study of metastatic and nonmetastatic thyroid tumors. TCRdb ran MiXCR on the PCR reads. The sample has 21,000 or so clones; about 30% are singletons. The sequenced material came from tumor tissue. These receptors all come from a female donor with papillary thyroid cancer or a benign thyroid nodule (not recorded which). Some clones in this sample may be carry-over from other donors' samples. Both conserved end residues are part of each CDR3. D genes are given only for firm matches. Not all rows give a size; the values are once, few, many and, for expanded clones, a class.

V gene	clone size	J gene	D gene	CDR3 DNA	CDR3 protein
TRBV28	many	TRBJ1-2	TRBD1	TGTGCCAGCAGCCCAGGGGGTCGGGATGGCTACACCTTC	CASSPGGRDGYTF
TRBV9	-	TRBJ2-1	TRBD2	TGTGCCAGCAGTGCAGTAGCGGGGGACAATGAGCAGTCCTTC	CASSAVAGDNEQSF
TRBV5-7	many	TRBJ2-7	-	TGTGCCAGCAGCTTGGCTGCGGGTTCGGCCTACGAGCAGTACTTC	CASSLAAGSAYEQYF
TRBV7-9	medium-sized	TRBJ2-1	TRBD2	TGTGCCAGCAGCCTATTGTCGGGGGGTTCCTTCAATGAGCAGTTCTTC	CASSLLSGGSFNEQFF
TRBV5-1	many	TRBJ1-2	-	TGCGCCAGCAGCGCGGGGTCCTCGACTAACTATGGCTACACCTTC	CASSAGSSTNYGYTF
TRBV6-1	large	TRBJ1-5	-	TGTGCCAGCAGTGAAGTCAGGGTAGGCAATCAGCCCCAGCATTTT	CASSEVRVGNQPQHF
TRBV19	-	TRBJ1-1	TRBD1	TGTGCCAGTGGGAACCTTCGGACAGGACCTAGGAACACTGAAGCTTTCTTT	CASGNLRTGPRNTEAFF
TRBV7-2	once	TRBJ2-7	-	TGTGCCAGCAGCTTTTCACCAGCCGCCTACGAGCAGTACTTC	CASSFSPAAYEQYF
TRBV27	-	TRBJ1-5	-	TGTGCCTCCCGGAGTGACGGGTATCAGCCCCAGCATTTT	CASRSDGYQPQHF
TRBV7-2	many	TRBJ2-5	TRBD2	TGTGCCAGCAGCTTAGGTTCCCTAGCGGGGGGGCAGGAAGAGACCCAGTACTTC	CASSLGSLAGGQEETQYF
TRBV3-1	many	TRBJ1-2	-	TGTGCCAGCAGCCATAGTGCTACAGGGTACAACTATGGCTACACCTTC	CASSHSATGYNYGYTF
TRBV11-2	many	TRBJ1-4	TRBD1	TGTGCCAGCAGCTACGGACAGGGCTCAACTAATGAAAAACTGTTTTTT	CASSYGQGSTNEKLFF
TRBV10-1	few	TRBJ2-7	-	TGCGCCGGCAGTGATTCCGGGACGGGGAGTACGCAGTACTTC	CAGSDSGTGSTQYF
TRBV6-1	many	TRBJ2-1	TRBD2	TGTGCCAGCAGTGAACTAGCGGGGGGGTACAATGAGCAGTTCTTC	CASSELAGGYNEQFF
TRBV9	-	TRBJ2-3	-	TGTGCCAGCAGCGTAGAACTTAGAGATACGCAGTATTTT	CASSVELRDTQYF
TRBV2	medium-sized	TRBJ1-1	-	TGTGCCAGCAGGCCGGGGGGGGACACTGAAGCTTTCTTT	CASRPGGDTEAFF
TRBV11-2	medium-sized	TRBJ2-7	TRBD2	TGTGCCAGCAGCTGGGGTGGCGGGGGGGCATACGAGCAGTACTTC	CASSWGGGGAYEQYF
TRBV30	many	TRBJ1-1	-	TGTGCCCGAACAGGGAACCAACTGAACACTGAAGCTTTCTTT	CARTGNQLNTEAFF
TRBV13	once	TRBJ2-3	-	TGTGCCAGCAGCTTACTAGGCGGGAGCACAGATACGCAGTATTTT	CASSLLGGSTDTQYF
TRBV28	-	TRBJ1-2	TRBD1	TGTGCCAGCAGTATACAGGGGGCGAGGGGCTACACCTTC	CASSIQGARGYTF
TRBV20-1	-	TRBJ1-5	-	TGCAGTGCTAGTGAGAGGCGGGGCAATCAGCCCCAGCATTTT	CSASERRGNQPQHF
TRBV6-2/TRBV6-3	many	TRBJ2-1	-	TGTGCCAGCAACCTGCAGTACAATGAGCAGTTCTTC	CASNLQYNEQFF
TRBV20-1	-	TRBJ1-4	-	TGCAGTGCTGGGCTTGGCGACAATGAAAAACTGTTTTTT	CSAGLGDNEKLFF
TRBV19	many	TRBJ2-1	TRBD2	TGTGCCAGTAGCCCGACTAGCGGGGGGGCATTTACCTACAATGAGCAGTTCTTC	CASSPTSGGAFTYNEQFF
TRBV3-1	-	TRBJ1-2	TRBD1	TGTGCCAGCAGCCTGGGACAGGACGGAGAGGCTAAACATGGCTACACCTTC	CASSLGQDGEAKHGYTF
TRBV15	-	TRBJ2-3	-	TGTGCCACCAGCAGAGATATGTGGGAATTGGGTACGCAGTATTTT	CATSRDMWELGTQYF
TRBV4-2	-	TRBJ2-2	-	TGTGCCACCCGAATGAGCCATGGTCTCTTTTTT	CATRMSHGLFF
TRBV27	-	TRBJ2-2	TRBD2	TGTGCCAGCAGCCCCCCGGGGGGGAGGAATACCGGGGAGCTGTTTTTT	CASSPPGGRNTGELFF
TRBV28	few	TRBJ2-5	TRBD1	TGTGCCAGCAGTTGGGACAGGGCGTACCAAGAGACCCAGTACTTC	CASSWDRAYQETQYF
TRBV5-8	many	TRBJ1-2	-	TGTGCCAGCAGCAAAACGGCTAACTATGGCTACACCTTC	CASSKTANYGYTF
TRBV7-5	-	TRBJ2-1	-	-	CTSVPSQGLAGGQSSYNEQFF
TRBV6-1	many	TRBJ1-4	TRBD1	TGTGCCAGCCTGAAGACACAGGGGTGGAATGAAAAACTGTTTTTT	CASLKTQGWNEKLFF
TRBV29-1	many	TRBJ1-1	-	TGCAGCGTTAATGGGGACACTGAAGCTTTCTTT	CSVNGDTEAFF
TRBV10-3	-	TRBJ1-5	TRBD1	TGTGCCATCAGCCCGGGACAGTCCGGGCAGCCCCAGCATTTT	CAISPGQSGQPQHF
TRBV5-1	once	TRBJ2-1	TRBD2	TGCGCCAGCAGCTTGGTAACTAGCGGGTGGTTTTTCGATGAGCAGTTCTTC	CASSLVTSGWFFDEQFF
TRBV5-1	-	TRBJ2-1	TRBD1	TGCGCCAGCAGCAAGGGACAGGGGCTACACAATGAGCAGTTCTTC	CASSKGQGLHNEQFF
TRBV6-4	-	TRBJ2-3	TRBD2	TGTGCCAGCAGTGACTCCGGGGGGGAGACAGATACGCAGTATTTT	CASSDSGGETDTQYF
TRBV7-3	many	TRBJ2-3	-	TGTGCCAGCAGCTTAGAAGGACGAAGTACGCAGTATTTT	CASSLEGRSTQYF
TRBV28	medium-sized	TRBJ2-7	-	TGTGCCAGCAGATGGGGTTTATCGGCCGAGCAGTACTTC	CASRWGLSAEQYF
TRBV6-2/TRBV6-3	many	TRBJ2-1	-	TGTGCCAGCAGTTACCCGAATGAGCAGTTCTTC	CASSYPNEQFF
TRBV12-3/TRBV12-4	few	TRBJ2-6	-	TGTGCCAGCAGTCCCGCGGGGGCCTCTTGGGCCAACGTCCTGACTTTC	CASSPAGASWANVLTF
TRBV10-1	medium-sized	TRBJ1-6	-	TGCGCCACCTCCACTCTCAGGGAATCCTATAATTCACCCCTCCACTTT	CATSTLRESYNSPLHF
TRBV3-1	-	TRBJ2-7	-	TGTGCCAGCATCCAAGCCTTATGGGCCTACGAGCAGTACTTC	CASIQALWAYEQYF
TRBV4-1	large	TRBJ1-1	-	TGCGCCAGCAGCCTTGGACTGAACACTGAAGCTTTCTTT	CASSLGLNTEAFF
TRBV5-5	many	TRBJ1-2	TRBD1	TGTGCCAGCAGCACCACCGGGACAGGGGATCTCTATGGCTACACCTTC	CASSTTGTGDLYGYTF
TRBV12-3/TRBV12-4	many	TRBJ2-1	-	TGTGCCAGTTACCGGGACACACTCAATGAGCAGTTCTTC	CASYRDTLNEQFF
TRBV5-6	many	TRBJ2-3	-	TGTGCCAGCAGCTTGGGCTCAGATACGCAGTATTTT	CASSLGSDTQYF
TRBV7-9	-	TRBJ1-5	-	TGTGCCAGCAGCTCGAGAGGGCCCAATCAGCACCAGCATTTT	CASSSRGPNQHQHF
TRBV9	-	TRBJ2-5	TRBD1	TGTGCCAGCAGCGGGGGACAGGGTGCGGGTGAGACCCAGTACTTC	CASSGGQGAGETQYF